This T cell receptor beta chain is from a study of blood T cells in healthy people across ages. General observations from the study: For the donors, CMV status was unknown and possibly confounded expanded clonotype changes. Estimated diversity that came from one million T cells was considered an underestimate. In long-lived donors, naive CD4+ cell counts and diversity exceeded those of aged donors.

Isolation per sample recovered at least 7 million PBMCs. Notes on this clonotype: Its antigen is still unknown.

A second PCR, run for roughly 7 to 11 cycles, used a sample-barcoded 5' primer plus a J-beta primer mix. MiXCR, run by TCRdb on the 5' RACE reads, gives a single entry per CDR3 protein. The table has roughly 700,000 distinct CDR3 sequences, around 45% seen once; the top ten hold around a third. This receptor was obtained from a woman aged 60-75 years in good health. Sequencing input: blood.

CDR3 residues: CASSVPGSSSYEQYF. The CDR3 DNA sequence: TGTGCCAGCAGTGTCCCCGGCTCCAGCTCCTACGAGCAGTACTTC. The chain is built from TRBV6-6 and TRBJ2-7; D gene ambiguous. The CDR3 is 15 amino acids. V was clipped by 5 bases and J by 0 bases, with 14 bases between them. Germline V gene lookup returns CDR1 MNHNY and CDR2 SVGAGI (reference sequence).